This TCR beta chain was found in a study of molecular identifiers for immune sequencing clone quantification. A CD8+CD4-CCR7+CD45RA+ gate was used to sort naive CD8 T cells. On this clonotype itself: This sequence may be a read error, since a much larger clone differs from it by one base. No conserved phenylalanine or tryptophan ends this CDR3, so it is likely a read error.

The germline V and J ends were trimmed by 4 bases and 4 bases, with 6 bases remaining between them. The CDR3 is made up of 12 amino acids. Methods described previously, with TCR primers listed, were used for bulk TCR libraries. MiXCR, applied by TCRdb to the PCR reads, yields one record per CDR3 protein. Among over 85,000 distinct CDR3 sequences listed, around 20% were seen once. The chain combines TRBV12-3 or TRBV12-4 with TRBJ2-3; tentative D call: TRBD2 (5 bases). The specimen was naive CD8+ T cells from blood, with Jurkat cell RNA spiked in. Described subset: FACS-sorted CD8+CD4-CCR7+CD45RA+ naive T cells. This sequence originates from a human donor in good health. Some libraries in this study had Jurkat cell RNA spiked in. Here the CDR3 DNA reads TGTGCCAGCAGTTCGGGGTCAGATACGCAGTATCTT. Encoded protein: CASSSGSDTQYL.